This T cell receptor beta chain was sequenced during a study of blood T cell repertoires in COVID-19 (TCRdb year 2020). For context, the study as a whole: Samples from collaborators originated in the United States, Italy and Spain and spanned both the acute and convalescent phases of COVID-19. The prospective study material was composed of cDNA or gDNA derived from T cells, B-cell-depleted T cells, or PBMCs. The repertoires were made available in a free public database intended to serve as a resource for research on the immune response to SARS-CoV-2. Subjects who had been exposed to COVID-19, were actively infected with it, or had recovered from it provided the deeply sampled blood TCRbeta repertoires that made up the dataset. Where HLA class I and class II types were available, the types were taken from metadata supplied by the sample provider, not from assay-based typing. The sample metadata nearly always contained a de-identified subject ID, COVID-19 status, age in years and sex. The samples were drawn from two sources: the first 160 participants of the ongoing ImmuneRACE study, and 1,200 or so subjects contributed by 6 global collaborators.

Comments on this clone: Its recognized antigen is unknown. No base quality information exists; no much larger clone differs at one position.

At the junction V is shortened by 0 bases and J by 6 bases, with 18 bases in between. The germline V gene supplies CDR1 SQVTM and CDR2 ANQGSEA. There are 16 amino acids in the CDR3, from cysteine to phenylalanine inclusive. Here the CDR3 DNA is all that survives: 48 bases in frame from base 1. TCRbeta CDR3 regions were amplified from genomic DNA by means of the immunoSEQ Assay, a bias-controlled multiplex PCR. The authors' pipeline ran thus. Nucleated cell counts per sample were estimated from amplification of reference gene primers within the assay. To quantify the absolute abundance of each unique TCRbeta CDR3 rearrangement, sequence reads were collapsed and filtered. For each sample, productive Simpson clonality was calculated as the square root of Simpson's diversity index over productive rearrangements. TCRdb mirrors the immuneACCESS table, restricted to in-frame sequences. Some clones are absent from its copies; in checked studies, under half trace to an unresolved V gene, and the reason for the others is unknown. V and J calls and clone size follow that table, whereas D and trimming were derived from the DNA. In this sample the table shows roughly 32,000 clones, about nine tenths of which occur a single time. Of the sample, about 1.9% is held by the ten largest clones.

Results the study describes overall, beyond this receptor: The quantity of clinical and demographic metadata differed by source and by participant and was supplied without curation.

Collaborating institutions collected whole blood in K2EDTA tubes following their own protocols. For TCRbeta analysis, collaborator samples were shipped as frozen whole blood, as isolated PBMCs, or as DNA extracted from either sample type. The specimen sequenced was peripheral blood. Here the chain combines TRBV29-1 and TRBJ2-1; the D segment could be TRBD1, given 5 matching bases. This receptor was taken from a man in his fifties or sixties with active or convalescent COVID-19. The encoded CDR3 is CSVEDLLSLQGNEQFF. The sequenced DNA: TGCAGCGTTGAAGACTTACTTTCCCTCCAGGGCAATGAGCAGTTCTTC.